These 25 T cell receptor beta chains came from one sample sequenced in a study of patients and donors after allogeneic stem cell transplantation. TCRdb re-analysed the RT-PCR reads in MiXCR, keeping a single row per CDR3 protein. The data contain approximately 200,000 distinct CDR3 sequences, more than 35% of them singletons. Sequenced input: blood, either unsorted or a sorted T cell fraction (not recorded which). Receptors originate from a human donor who was either an allogeneic HSCT recipient or a stem cell or donor lymphocyte infusion donor (not recorded which). It is not recorded whose cells these are; they may come from a transplant donor.

This clonotype was recorded a few times. This rearrangement joins TRBV5-5 to TRBJ1-1; D not certain. The CDR3 length is 14 residues. The ends were cut back, 5 bases at V and 1 base at J, with 12 bases in the middle. CDR1 SGHKS and CDR2 YYEKEE come from the germline V gene (reference sequence). The CDR3 here is CASSPDWENTEAFF. CDR3 coding DNA: TGTGCCAGCAGTCCAGACTGGGAGAACACTGAAGCTTTCTTT.

J is TRBJ1-1 and V is TRBV9; TRBD1 might be the D (6 bases). There are 16 residues in the CDR3. The V gene lost 0 bases and the J gene lost 2 bases, with 14 bases spanning the gap. Germline CDR1 reads SGDLS; CDR2 reads YYNGEE. CDR3 sequence: CASSVVGGASNTEAFF. The CDR3 nucleotides are TGTGCCAGCAGCGTAGTGGGGGGCGCCTCCAACACTGAAGCTTTCTTT.

The rearrangement joins TRBV6-1 to TRBJ2-1; weak D call: TRBD1 (7 bases). The CDR3 has 16 residues. Germline loops: CDR1 MNHNS, CDR2 SASEGT. V gave up 0 bases and J gave up 3 bases, with 12 bases separating them. This chain's CDR3 is CASSEAVQGGYNEQFF. CDR3 coding DNA: TGTGCCAGCAGTGAAGCTGTGCAGGGGGGCTACAATGAGCAGTTCTTC.

The genes are TRBV25-1 and TRBJ1-5; no clear D. V dropped 2 bases and J dropped 7 bases, with 12 bases sitting between them. The germline V gene encodes CDR1 MGHDK and CDR2 SYGVNS. This CDR3 has 14 residues. CDR3 sequence: CASSEGEGGQPQHF. The CDR3 DNA reads as TGTGCCAGCAGTGAAGGCGAGGGAGGGCAGCCCCAGCATTTT.

The chain combines TRBV25-1 with TRBJ2-7; D unresolved. CDR3 length: 11 amino acids. Deletions cut 5 bases from V and 4 bases from J, with 6 bases between. Germline V lookup: CDR1 MGHDK, CDR2 SYGVNS. CDR3 coding DNA: TGTGCCAGCAGTCCACTATACGAGCAGTACTTC. Its protein is CASSPLYEQYF.

A few counts support this clonotype. The chain couples TRBV5-1 to TRBJ2-7; maybe TRBD1 (5 bases). Germline CDR1 SGHRS, CDR2 YFSETQ. The V end was cut by 5 bases, the J end by 0 bases, with 12 bases between. This CDR3 has 14 amino acids. CDR3 nucleotide sequence: TGCGCCAGCAGGACAGCAAGGAGCTCCTACGAGCAGTACTTC. The encoded protein is CASRTARSSYEQYF.

The chain carries TRBV7-9 and TRBJ1-1; weak D call: TRBD1 (5 bases). V was trimmed by 3 bases and J by 1 base, leaving 9 bases between them. From germline, CDR1 is SEHNR and CDR2 FQNEAQ (reference sequence). The length of the CDR3 is 14 residues. Here the CDR3 DNA reads TGTGCCAGCAGCTTTGGGACGGAGAACACTGAAGCTTTCTTT. Translation gives CASSFGTENTEAFF. The variable domain in full, completed from reference TRBV7-9 and TRBJ1-1, reads DTGVSQNPRHKITKRGQNVTFRCDPISEHNRLYWYRQTLGQGPEFLTYFQNEAQLEKSRLLSDRFSAERPKGSFSTLEIQRTEQGDSAMYLCASSFGTENTEAFFGQGTRLTVV.

This clonotype was detected a few times. This chain joins TRBV4-1 and TRBJ1-1; D gene ambiguous. The V and J ends lost 2 bases and 3 bases respectively, with 13 bases between them. Looked up from germline, CDR1 is MGHRA and CDR2 is YSYEKL. CDR3 size: 15 residues. The CDR3 DNA is TGCGCCAGCAGCCAAATGCGGGCGGGGTACACTGAAGCTTTCTTT. It is translated as CASSQMRAGYTEAFF.

The V gene is TRBV12-3 or TRBV12-4, the J gene TRBJ2-3; TRBD1 aligns across 8 bases. The junction had 8 bases not matched to a gene; V was cut back by 6 bases and J by 6 bases. This CDR3 has 14 amino acids. This CDR3 is CASRTTGELDTQYF. The CDR3 nucleotides are TGTGCCAGCAGAACGACAGGGGAATTGGATACGCAGTATTTT.

The chain couples TRBV5-1 to TRBJ1-5, with D possibly matching TRBD1 (6 bases). The CDR3 has 15 amino acids. Germline V gene lookup returns CDR1 SGHRS and CDR2 YFSETQ. V lost 4 bases and J lost 1, with 12 bases in between. CDR3 nucleotide sequence: TGCGCCAGCAGCCCAGGGGCTCCGAGCAATCAGCCCCAGCATTTT. This translates into CASSPGAPSNQPQHF.

This clonotype was detected only once. This rearrangement joins TRBV4-3 to TRBJ1-1; 8 nucleotides line up with TRBD1. CDR1 is LGHNA and CDR2 is YSLEER in the germline V gene. CDR3 length: 13 residues. Unmatched junction bases numbered 7, after V lost 6 bases and J lost 7 bases. CDR3 sequence: CASSLQGVGEAFF. As DNA, the CDR3 is TGCGCCAGCAGTCTACAGGGGGTAGGTGAAGCTTTCTTT.

This clonotype appeared a few times. This chain connects TRBV14 to TRBJ1-4, with 9 bases identical to TRBD1. From germline, CDR1 is SGHDN and CDR2 FVKESK. Losses at the gene ends were 2 bases for V and 6 bases for J; bases not matched to a gene: 7. The CDR3 has 16 amino acids. In DNA form, the CDR3 reads TGTGCCAGCAGCCAACTACCGGACAGGGGATATGAAAAACTGTTTTTT. Translation: CASSQLPDRGYEKLFF.

This chain uses TRBV6-5 with TRBJ1-4; D possibly corresponds to TRBD1 (6 bases). Germline CDR1 MNHEY, CDR2 SVGAGI. The CDR3 loop spans 19 amino acids. V shed 0 bases and J shed 3 bases, with 20 bases lying between them. CDR3 region: CASSYSTPGEPSPNEKLFF. The CDR3 nucleotides are TGTGCCAGCAGTTACTCGACGCCAGGGGAACCCTCACCTAATGAAAAACTGTTTTTT.

The rearrangement joins TRBV20-1 to TRBJ2-2; D is tentatively TRBD1 or TRBD2 (5 bases each). There are 16 residues in the CDR3. V was pared by 0 bases and J by 2 bases, with 13 bases between. CDR1 and CDR2 (germline): DFQATT, SNEGSKA (reference sequence). The CDR3 DNA sequence: TGCAGTGCTAGAGATTGGGGGACGCTTAACACCGGGGAGCTGTTTTTT. Amino acids: CSARDWGTLNTGELFF.

This sequence joins TRBV20-1 and TRBJ1-1; 9 positions agree with TRBD1. The CDR3 has 15 residues. V was pared by 0 bases and J by 6 bases, with 8 bases of the junction left unmatched. Germline loops: CDR1 DFQATT, CDR2 SNEGSKA (reference sequence). The CDR3 nucleotides are TGCAGTGCTAGAGAGCGGGACAGGGTCTTGGCTGAAGCTTTCTTT. It is translated as CSARERDRVLAEAFF.

The CDR3 DNA reads as TGTGCCAGCAGCCAAGAGGGGGCAGGCAATGAGCAGTTCTTC. Its protein is CASSQEGAGNEQFF. This sequence joins TRBV3-1 and TRBJ2-1, with a possible D match to TRBD1 (6 bases). V lost 0 bases and J 6 bases, leaving 9 bases between the germline ends. The CDR3 runs to 14 residues. Per germline, CDR1 LGHDT and CDR2 YNNKEL (reference sequence).

This clonotype was observed a few times. This chain links TRBV11-2 with TRBJ1-4; 8 bases map to TRBD1. Germline lookup yields CDR1 SGHAT and CDR2 FQNNGV. The V gene end was trimmed by 3 bases and the J gene end by 3 bases; junction bases not matched to a gene: 12. The CDR3 is 18 amino acids. The CDR3 spells CASSLSVQGAPSNEKLFF. The CDR3 DNA is TGTGCCAGCAGCTTGAGTGTGCAGGGGGCGCCGTCTAATGAAAAACTGTTTTTT.

The chain links TRBV29-1 to TRBJ1-1, with D possibly being TRBD1 (5 bases). Germline CDR1 is SQVTM and CDR2 is ANQGSEA. Trimming cost V 4 bases and J 5 bases, with 8 bases left between them. The CDR3 runs 11 residues. CDR3 loop: CSVGWGTEAFF. The CDR3 coding sequence is TGCAGCGTTGGGTGGGGGACTGAAGCTTTCTTT.

In nucleotides, the CDR3 is TGTGCCAGCACCGATTTGAGGGGGCCCGATCAGCCCCAGCATTTT. Residues: CASTDLRGPDQPQHF. This sequence joins TRBV6-5 and TRBJ1-5; 7 bases align to TRBD1. Germline V CDR1 and CDR2: MNHEY, SVGAGI. This CDR3 is built from 15 residues. With V trimmed by 7 bases and J by 5 bases, 11 bases remained unmatched.

Ten or more counts support this clonotype. The V and J genes are TRBV7-6 and TRBJ1-5; no clear D. From germline, CDR1 is SGHVS and CDR2 FNYEAQ. Trimming pared 1 base from V and 3 bases from J, leaving 7 bases between. The CDR3 length is 14 residues. The CDR3 loop reads CASSLGHNNQPQHF. CDR3 DNA sequence: TGTGCCAGCAGCTTAGGACACAACAATCAGCCCCAGCATTTT.

The chain uses TRBV5-1 and TRBJ2-1; weak D call: TRBD1 (6 bases). There are 14 residues in the CDR3. CDR1 is SGHRS, CDR2 YFSETQ, per germline. Trimming left V 1 base short and J 3 bases short, with 8 bases between. CDR3 bases: TGCGCCAGCAGCTTGCAGGGGAGCTACAATGAGCAGTTCTTC. The encoded protein is CASSLQGSYNEQFF.

The chain employs TRBV4-1 and TRBJ1-1; D ambiguous. There are 15 residues in the CDR3. Germline V gene lookup returns CDR1 MGHRA and CDR2 YSYEKL. V lost 5 bases, J lost 6 bases, and 19 bases lay in between. This chain's CDR3 is CASSYRVTGGAEAFF. The CDR3 nucleotides are TGCGCCAGCAGCTATCGGGTTACGGGCGGGGCTGAAGCTTTCTTT.

V and J are TRBV7-8 and TRBJ1-1; D not certain. The ends were cut back, 5 bases at V and 5 bases at J, with 24 bases in the middle. This CDR3 spans 17 amino acids. Germline V CDR1 and CDR2: SGHVS, FQNEAQ. The CDR3 here is CASSRTNKDLSETEAFF. CDR3 nucleotide sequence: TGTGCCAGCAGCCGCACCAACAAGGACCTCTCCGAAACTGAAGCTTTCTTT.

The V call is TRBV28, the J call TRBJ1-2; 9 bases match TRBD1. The junction had 9 bases not matched to a gene; V was cut back by 4 bases and J by 12 bases. This CDR3 comprises 13 residues. Germline V CDR1 and CDR2: MDHEN, SYDVKM. This CDR3 is CASSWTRDRVNTF. CDR3 DNA sequence: TGTGCCAGCAGTTGGACTCGGGACAGGGTGAACACCTTC.

V and J are TRBV12-3 or TRBV12-4 and TRBJ2-1; D may be TRBD2 (6 bases). The CDR3 sequence is 17 residues long. Trimming pared 2 bases from V and 9 bases from J, leaving 23 bases between. This CDR3 is CASSLLVLEGGDSEQFF. As DNA, the CDR3 is TGTGCCAGCAGTTTACTAGTGCTCGAGGGCGGGGATAGTGAGCAGTTCTTC.